Sequencing of this T cell receptor beta chain was carried out in a study of blood T cell repertoires in COVID-19. Study summary: Researchers got acute and convalescent COVID-19 samples from the United States, Italy and Spain. Sample material is recorded as cDNA or gDNA derived from T cells, B-cell-depleted T cells, or PBMCs.

Using immunoSEQ multiplex PCR, the repertoire was profiled, and TCRdb retains in-frame clones only, with some absent. Of 200,000 to 250,000 clones listed, 81% are singletons. Sequences were obtained from peripheral blood. This TCR was recovered from a woman at least 80 years old with COVID-19, enrolled during active disease.

This CDR3 is CASSVQGSGNTIYF. The CDR3 DNA sequence: TGTGCCAGCAGCGTCCAGGGGTCTGGAAACACCATATATTTT. The V gene is TRBV9, the J gene TRBJ1-3; a possible D gene is TRBD1 (6 bases). Germline V gene sequence: CDR1 SGDLS, CDR2 YYNGEE. The CDR3 spans 14 residues. With 2 bases removed from V and 1 base from J, the gap between germline ends came to 7 bases. The entire variable domain, with the rest obtained from reference TRBV9 and TRBJ1-3, is as follows: DSGVTQTPKHLITATGQRVTLRCSPRSGDLSVYWYQQSLDQGLQFLIQYYNGEERAKGNILERFSAQQFPDLHSELNLSSLELGDSALYFCASSVQGSGNTIYFGEGSWLTVV.